The present TCR beta chain was sequenced within a study of T cells in Graves' hyperthyroidism and ophthalmopathy. General observations from the study: In validation, the model predicted ophthalmopathy. These predictions came a median roughly 7.1 months before onset.

To note about this clonotype: Its antigen remains unknown.

The CDR3 covers 15 residues. Germline V gene lookup returns CDR1 KGHSH and CDR2 LQKENI. Unmatched junction bases numbered 12, after V lost 8 bases and J lost 3 bases. The CDR3 regions of TCR beta were amplified from RNA transcripts. HTBI primers drove first-round RT-PCR of the TCR CDR3. TCRdb processed the multiplex PCR reads anew with MiXCR; each CDR3 protein has one entry. Of hundreds of thousands of distinct CDR3 sequences detected, around 15% appear once; the ten largest clones hold around 30%. The J gene is TRBJ2-7, the V gene TRBV18, with 8 bases identical to TRBD2. Material for sequencing was blood. This sequence originates from a man aged 45-65 years with Graves' ophthalmopathy. CDR3 nucleotide sequence: TGTGCCAGCCTCCCCAATAATGCGGGAGGCTACGAGCAGTACTTC. Residues: CASLPNNAGGYEQYF.